The clone carrying this TCR beta chain was counted at least ten times. Its antigen is unidentified. This entry belongs to a study of T-cell reconstitution after alpha-beta-depleted transplantation in children. General observations from the study: After transplant, high TCRbeta diversity at day 60 in some patients arose from surviving recipient T cells and thymic progenitors.

Between the trimmed V and J ends, which lost 4 bases and 4 bases, there was a span of 11 bases. From germline, CDR1 is SGHTA and CDR2 FQGNSA. The CDR3 contains 13 residues. A library of TCRbeta sequences, prepared with unique molecular identifiers, was generated. TCRdb called the PCR reads again in MiXCR, with one record for every CDR3 protein. Of hundreds of thousands of distinct CDR3 sequences in the sample, 10% to 15% were seen once. Here the sequenced sample was PBMCs, mostly from graft donor cells, taken 360 days after TCRalphabeta/CD19-depleted stem cell transplant. This chain links TRBV7-2 with TRBJ2-7; D remains unclear. This receptor was taken from a male patient younger than 18 who had a stem cell transplant for acute myeloid leukemia, so the T cells may come from the graft donor. The CDR3 is CASSWVQRYEQYF. The CDR3 DNA is TGTGCCAGCAGCTGGGTCCAGAGGTACGAGCAGTACTTC.